The present TCR beta chain was sequenced within a study of low-dose radiotherapy and immunotherapy resistance in tumors. This clonotype has more than one count but fewer than ten. The authors amplified TCRs for approximately 18 PCR cycles with a constant-region primer and a V-primer adapter. TCRdb reprocessed the reads with MiXCR, giving one entry per CDR3 protein. In the table there are approximately 47,000 distinct CDR3 sequences, about an eighth of which are singletons. Time point given: before trial treatment. Patients with advanced, tumor-infiltrating lymphocyte-negative solid tumors were eligible. The CDR3 spans 16 residues. Trimming removed 5 bases from V and 3 bases from J; junction bases left unmatched: 9. Germline-derived CDR1 and CDR2 are SGHVS and FQNEAQ.

The clonotype originates from a female donor with ovarian cancer. V usage is TRBV7-8 and J usage is TRBJ2-1, with 8 bases that match TRBD2. Source: PBMCs, taken before treatment. CDR3 region: CASSPPGGQGYNEQFF. The CDR3 DNA reads TGTGCCAGCAGCCCTCCGGGGGGGCAGGGCTACAATGAGCAGTTCTTC.